The T cell receptor beta chain under discussion was sequenced for a study of blood T cell repertoires in COVID-19. Per germline, CDR1 SQVTM and CDR2 ANQGSEA. Trimming removed 0 bases from V and 0 bases from J, with 14 bases in between. There are 17 residues in the CDR3. The protocol was immunoSEQ multiplex PCR, while the TCRdb copy is restricted to in-frame clones and leaves out a portion. This sample has 25,000 to 35,000 clones, with about 89% found just once. The specimen was peripheral blood. This clonotype was obtained from a human donor with active COVID-19. The donor label of this sample is uncertain. The J gene is TRBJ1-4, the V gene TRBV29-1; unclear D gene. The CDR3 DNA reads as TGCAGCGTTGAAGATCGTCGGGCGGGGACAACTAATGAAAAACTGTTTTTT. Amino acid sequence: CSVEDRRAGTTNEKLFF.